Detailed here is one TCR beta chain. Its antigen is unidentified. These data come from a study of PD-1 blockade in classical Hodgkin lymphoma. Study-level findings and limits: Initiation of nivolumab under 1 year after ASCT led to exclusion of patients. The drivers behind the repertoire differences, possibly disease activity or prior therapy, remain undefined.

From germline, CDR1 is LGHNT and CDR2 FRNRAP. The CDR3 sequence is 13 residues long. The germline V and J ends were trimmed by 6 bases and 0 bases, with 8 bases remaining between them. The repertoire was sequenced with immunoSEQ multiplex PCR; TCRdb's copy has only in-frame clones and lacks some. The sample contains about 110,000 clones, 80% to 90% of which appear only once. Brentuximab vedotin exposure varied among the patients, all of whom had relapsed after autologous stem cell transplantation. The chain uses TRBV12-5 and TRBJ1-1; D gene uncertain. This TCR was sampled from a human donor with classical Hodgkin lymphoma. Specimen: peripheral blood mononuclear cells (PBMCs), collected before the second cycle of nivolumab. The DNA of the CDR3 is TGTGCTAGTGGGCTGGACCTGAACACTGAAGCTTTCTTT. Its translation: CASGLDLNTEAFF.